This T cell receptor beta chain was identified in a study of cytomegalovirus exposure and HLA in healthy donors. Whole-study findings and limits: Most TCR sequences were seen very rarely across donors, but some public TCRs occurred in many.

Remarks on this clone: Its antigen is not known.

Sequencing was performed with immunoSEQ multiplex PCR; in TCRdb, only in-frame clones are kept and a portion is missing. The table lists about 160,000 clones, around four fifths of them singletons. While the first cohort had fewer than 850 subjects, the donors belonged to the separate validation cohort of fewer than 150 subjects. Sequences were obtained from PBMCs. The receptor was derived from a man aged 25 to 40 in good health and CMV-seropositive.

The CDR3 region is CASSLTLAGGRETQYF. The CDR3 DNA reads TGCGCCAGCAGCTTAACCCTAGCGGGGGGGCGAGAGACCCAGTACTTC. The rearrangement joins TRBV5-1 to TRBJ2-5; 12 bases are shared with TRBD2. V trimming: 2 bases; J trimming: 4 bases; junction bases outside the gene matches: 6. The germline CDR1 and CDR2 sequences are SGHRS and YFSETQ. This CDR3 is built from 16 residues.